The entry that follows covers one T cell receptor (beta chain) sequence. These data originate in a study of control samples from healthy donors and cancer patients. The length of the CDR3 is 17 residues. The V and J ends lost 3 bases and 5 bases, in that order; junction bases with no gene match: 11. Germline values: CDR1 LGHDT, CDR2 YNNKEL (reference sequence). Sequencing used immunoSEQ multiplex PCR; TCRdb keeps in-frame clones, though not all of them. This sample yields fewer than 85,000 clones, of which about nine tenths are seen a single time; 15% to 19% belongs to the top ten. This TCR was recovered from a man aged 25-40 years in good health. Input material: blood. The rearrangement links TRBV3-1 (or the pseudogene TRBV3-2) to TRBJ2-5, with TRBD2 matching 11 bases. The CDR3 DNA is TGTGCCAGCAGCCATCACAGCGGACTAGCGGGCGGGGAGACCCAGTACTTC. As protein: CASSHHSGLAGGETQYF.